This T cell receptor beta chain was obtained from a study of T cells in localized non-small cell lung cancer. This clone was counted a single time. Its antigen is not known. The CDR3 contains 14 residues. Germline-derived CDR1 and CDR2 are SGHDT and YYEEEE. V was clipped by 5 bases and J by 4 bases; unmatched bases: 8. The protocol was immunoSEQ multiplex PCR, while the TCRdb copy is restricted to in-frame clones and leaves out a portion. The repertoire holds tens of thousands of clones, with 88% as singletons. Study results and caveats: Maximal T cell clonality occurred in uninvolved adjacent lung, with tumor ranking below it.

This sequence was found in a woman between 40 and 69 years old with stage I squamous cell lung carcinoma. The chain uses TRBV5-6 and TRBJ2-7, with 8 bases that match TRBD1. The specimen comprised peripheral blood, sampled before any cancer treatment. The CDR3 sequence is CASRAGTGGYEQYF. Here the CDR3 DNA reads TGTGCCAGCAGGGCCGGGACAGGAGGATACGAGCAGTACTTC.